This is a list of T cell receptor beta chains from one sample in a study of T cells in Graves' hyperthyroidism and ophthalmopathy. In TCRdb, the multiplex PCR reads were re-called with MiXCR into one record per CDR3 protein. The data contain hundreds of thousands of distinct CDR3 sequences, over 15% of them singletons. The sample was blood. These receptors originate from a woman between 18 and 30 years old with Graves' hyperthyroidism. CDR3s include the opening cysteine and the closing phenylalanine or tryptophan. A D gene is named only where the DNA matches it firmly.

v_call	d_call	j_call	cdr3_aa
TRBV5-4	TRBD2	TRBJ2-1	CASSLAPLGLGTNNEQFF
TRBV20-1	.	TRBJ1-5	CSARDLSEYSNQPQHF
TRBV5-6	.	TRBJ1-2	CASSSTDYGYTF
TRBV7-9	.	TRBJ2-1	CASTERLGSYNEQFF
TRBV11-2	.	TRBJ2-1	CASSLVLSYNEQFF
TRBV28	.	TRBJ2-7	CASSPGTGILEQYF
TRBV27	TRBD1	TRBJ1-2	CASSTTRQGYYGYTF
TRBV6-5	.	TRBJ1-1	CASSYSLRRRNTEAFF
TRBV28	.	TRBJ1-4	CASSQGPEEKLFF
TRBV20-1	TRBD1	TRBJ1-2	CSARDSTGGGYTF
TRBV7-2	TRBD2	TRBJ2-5	CASSLRLAGGPRPETQYF
TRBV2	TRBD2	TRBJ2-1	CASRAGLAGGPSYNEQFF
TRBV20-1	.	TRBJ2-3	CSARKGPSADTQYF
TRBV7-9	TRBD1	TRBJ1-1	CAIKQGALNTEAFF
TRBV11-2	.	TRBJ2-1	CASSSRKTGSSYNEQFF
TRBV6-2/TRBV6-3	TRBD1	TRBJ2-1	CATAGQGDNEQFF